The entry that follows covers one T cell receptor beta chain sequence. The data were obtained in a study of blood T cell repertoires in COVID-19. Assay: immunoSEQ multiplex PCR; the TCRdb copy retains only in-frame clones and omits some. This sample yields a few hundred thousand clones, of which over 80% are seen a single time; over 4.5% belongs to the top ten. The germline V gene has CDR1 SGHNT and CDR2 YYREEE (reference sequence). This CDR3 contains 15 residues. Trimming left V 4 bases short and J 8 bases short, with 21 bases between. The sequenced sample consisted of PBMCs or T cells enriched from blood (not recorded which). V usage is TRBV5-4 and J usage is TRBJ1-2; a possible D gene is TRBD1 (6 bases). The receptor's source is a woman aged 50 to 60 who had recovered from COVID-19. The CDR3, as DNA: TGTGCCAGCAGCCTGGTGGGCAACAGGGTAGGCGGCTACACCTTC. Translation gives CASSLVGNRVGGYTF.